This TCR beta chain appears in the sequencing data of a study of blood T cell repertoires in COVID-19 (dated by TCRdb to the early 2020s). Regarding the research as a whole: Samples covering the acute and convalescent phases of COVID-19 were provided by collaborators in the United States, Italy and Spain. The prospective study material was composed of cDNA or gDNA derived from T cells, B-cell-depleted T cells, or PBMCs. Subjects who had been exposed to COVID-19, were actively infected with it, or had recovered from it provided the deeply sampled blood TCRbeta repertoires that made up the dataset. The repertoires were released in a freely available public database intended as a resource for research on the immune response to SARS-CoV-2. The samples were drawn from two sources: the first 160 participants of the ongoing ImmuneRACE study, and 1,200 or so subjects contributed by 6 global collaborators. The sample metadata nearly always contained a de-identified subject ID, COVID-19 status, age in years and sex. Where available, HLA class I and class II types were obtained from metadata supplied by the sample provider rather than from assay-based typing.

Trimming removed 6 bases from V and 8 bases from J; the gene matches leave 4 bases unexplained. Reading from cysteine to phenylalanine, the CDR3 counts 13 amino acids. Only the CDR3 DNA stays, 39 bases, in frame from base 1. The germline V gene specifies MDHEN as CDR1 and SYDVKM as CDR2. TCRbeta CDR3 regions were amplified from genomic DNA by means of the immunoSEQ Assay, a bias-controlled multiplex PCR. In the paper's pipeline: Within the assay, amplification of reference gene primers was used to estimate how many nucleated cells each sample contained. To quantify the absolute abundance of each unique TCRbeta CDR3 rearrangement, sequence reads were collapsed and filtered. For each sample, productive Simpson clonality was calculated as the square root of Simpson's diversity index over productive rearrangements. TCRdb mirrors the immuneACCESS table, restricted to in-frame sequences. Some clones are absent from its copies; in checked studies, under half trace to an unresolved V gene, and the reason for the others is unknown. The V and J calls and clone size are taken from that table; D and trimming were inferred from the DNA. The sample profile shows 350,000 to 400,000 clones; 90% of them were found once. The biggest ten clones account for around 6.3% of the sample.

This clone has only one observation. It has no known antigen specificity. The input lacks base qualities; no much larger clone sits a single base away. Collaborating institutions collected whole blood in K2EDTA tubes following their own protocols. For TCRbeta analysis, collaborators shipped samples in one of three forms: frozen whole blood, isolated PBMCs, or DNA extracted from either of those sample types. Summary of the overall study and its limitations: Clinical and demographic metadata were provided uncurated, with the amount varying by source and participant.

The source of this sequence is a man between 18 and 29 years old with active or convalescent COVID-19. The rearrangement combines TRBV28 with TRBJ1-4; 9 central bases correspond to TRBD1. The sample comprised peripheral blood. The nucleotide sequence reads TGTGCCAGCAGGCACAGGGGGCAAGAAAAACTGTTTTTT. This translates into CASRHRGQEKLFF.